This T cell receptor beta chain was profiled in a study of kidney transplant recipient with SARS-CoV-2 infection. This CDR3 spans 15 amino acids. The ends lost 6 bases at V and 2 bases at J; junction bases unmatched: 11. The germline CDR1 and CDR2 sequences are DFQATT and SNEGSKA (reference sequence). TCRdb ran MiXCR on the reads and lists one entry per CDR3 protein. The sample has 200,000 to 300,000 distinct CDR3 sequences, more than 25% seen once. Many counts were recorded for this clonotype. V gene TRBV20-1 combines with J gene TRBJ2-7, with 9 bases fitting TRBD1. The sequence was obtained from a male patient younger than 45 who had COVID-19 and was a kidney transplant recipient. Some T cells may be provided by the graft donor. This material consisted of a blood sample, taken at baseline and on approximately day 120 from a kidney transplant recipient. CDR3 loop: CSARKGQGLAYEQYF. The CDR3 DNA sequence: TGCAGTGCGCGTAAGGGACAGGGCCTCGCCTACGAGCAGTACTTC.